Ten or more counts support the clone carrying this TCR beta chain. Its antigen is unknown. The record originates from a study of T-cell reconstitution after alpha-beta-depleted transplantation in children. Study-level points and caveats: Fresh T-cell production supplied most of the T-cell counts and diversity seen one year after transplant.

Unique molecular identifiers were used in preparing the TCRbeta library. TCRdb re-analysed the PCR reads in MiXCR, keeping a single row per CDR3 protein. This sample yields approximately 500,000 distinct CDR3 sequences, of which 10% are seen a single time; about 2% belongs to the top ten. The sequence came from a child younger than 10 with inherited bone marrow failure, due to receive a stem cell transplant. Sequenced material: PBMCs, taken before TCRalphabeta/CD19-depleted stem cell transplant.

The DNA for the CDR3 is TGTGCCAGCAGTTTATCGAGGCTAGCGGGATTCAATGAGCAGTTCTTC. Translated: CASSLSRLAGFNEQFF. This chain links TRBV27 with TRBJ2-1; 9 nucleotides agree with TRBD2. Germline CDR1 and CDR2: MNHEY and SMNVEV (reference sequence). Trimming removed 0 bases from V and 6 bases from J; junction bases left unmatched: 6. This CDR3 is 16 amino acids long.